The rows below give T cell receptor beta chains drawn from one sample of a study of immune heterogeneity within non-small cell lung tumors. TCRdb redid the calling of the multiplex PCR reads with MiXCR, one entry per CDR3 protein. The sample consists of 20,000 to 25,000 distinct CDR3 sequences, over 25% of them appearing once. The sample taken for sequencing was lung tumor tissue. The receptors stem from a man aged 40-49 years with non-small cell lung cancer. CDR3s include the opening cysteine and the closing phenylalanine or tryptophan. D genes are given only for firm matches. Rows give clone size only sometimes, using once, few, many, or a class for an expanded clone.

abundance	j_gene	v_gene	d_gene	CDR3nt	CDR3aa
few	TRBJ2-2	TRBV9	NA	TGTGCCAGCAGCGTAGGCACCGATCCGAACGGGGAGCTGTTTTTT	CASSVGTDPNGELFF
NA	TRBJ2-3	TRBV20-1	TRBD2	TGCAGTGCTTTCCCGGGGGGGCTCACAGATACGCAGTATTTT	CSAFPGGLTDTQYF
many	TRBJ1-2	TRBV27	TRBD1	TGTGCCAGCAGTCCTTTCTCGGGACAGGGATCCTATGGCTACACCTTC	CASSPFSGQGSYGYTF
many	TRBJ2-1	TRBV19	NA	TGTGCCAGTAGTATCGATCGGGGGGCCGGCGAGCAGTTCTTC	CASSIDRGAGEQFF
few	TRBJ2-1	TRBV29-1	TRBD2	TGCAGCGTTGACAGCAGCGGGAGATTTTTGTACAATGAGCAGTTCTTC	CSVDSSGRFLYNEQFF
NA	TRBJ1-5	TRBV6-1	TRBD1	TGTGCCAGCGGGACAGGGAATCAGCCCCAGCATTTT	CASGTGNQPQHF
NA	TRBJ2-5	TRBV20-1	NA	TGCAGTGCTTGCGGCGGGACCACCCAAGAGACCCAGTACTTC	CSACGGTTQETQYF
many	TRBJ2-7	TRBV20-1	NA	TGCAGTGCTAGGATTCCGGGAGTCGGCTACGAGCAGTACTTC	CSARIPGVGYEQYF
NA	TRBJ1-6	TRBV18	NA	TGTGCCAGCTCACCAGGTGACAGATCAGGGAATTCACCCCTCCACTTT	CASSPGDRSGNSPLHF
NA	TRBJ2-1	TRBV18	NA	TGTGCCAGCTCACCTGACCTAAGCTACAATGAGCAGTTCTTC	CASSPDLSYNEQFF
few	TRBJ2-2	TRBV7-6	NA	TGTGCCAGCAGCTTAGCTGCTACTTCCACCGGGGAGCTGTTTTTT	CASSLAATSTGELFF
few	TRBJ2-7	TRBV5-4	NA	TGTGCCAGCAGCTTGGACAGGCCCGCCGAGCAGTACTTC	CASSLDRPAEQYF
many	TRBJ1-1	TRBV19	NA	TGTGCCAGTAGTCCCCAGGGGTACACTGAAGCTTTCTTT	CASSPQGYTEAFF
few	TRBJ1-1	TRBV5-1	NA	TGCGCCAGCAGCTTGGACACTTATTCCACTCCAGGGGCTTTCTTT	CASSLDTYSTPGAFF
few	TRBJ2-1	TRBV2	TRBD2	TGTGCCAGCAGGGAGACTAGCGGGGGTTTTGGTGAGCAGTTCTTC	CASRETSGGFGEQFF
many	TRBJ1-1	TRBV6-1	NA	TGTGCCAGCAGGATACAGGGCAACACTGAAGCTTTCTTT	CASRIQGNTEAFF
few	TRBJ1-6	TRBV7-9	NA	TGTGCCAGCAGCTTGGGCAGCTCCTATAATTCACCCCTCCACTTT	CASSLGSSYNSPLHF
many	TRBJ1-5	TRBV2	NA	TGTGCCAGCAAGCGGAACAATCAGCCCCAGCATTTT	CASKRNNQPQHF
few	TRBJ2-3	TRBV20-1	TRBD2	TGCAGTGCTAGTAGCGGGGCCAGGGCAGATACGCAGTATTTT	CSASSGARADTQYF
few	TRBJ1-1	TRBV5-1	NA	TGCGCCAGCAGCCCCGATGGGCTACAAAACACTGAAGCTTTCTTT	CASSPDGLQNTEAFF
few	TRBJ2-1	TRBV20-1	TRBD1	TGCAGTGCTAGTCGGGACAGTTACAATGAGCAGTTCTTC	CSASRDSYNEQFF
many	TRBJ2-3	TRBV20-1	TRBD2	TGCAGTGCTGCCCGGACTAGCGGGAGCACAGATACGCAGTATTTT	CSAARTSGSTDTQYF
NA	TRBJ1-2	TRBV20-1	NA	TGCAGTGCTAGAGTGGTACAAAACTATGGCTACACCTTC	CSARVVQNYGYTF
few	TRBJ2-3	TRBV11-3	TRBD2	TGTGCCAGCAGCTTAGGATGGCGGGAGGAGGGAGATACGCAGTATTTT	CASSLGWREEGDTQYF
many	TRBJ1-3	TRBV24-1	NA	TGTGCCACCAGTGATTCGTTGGGAAACACCATATATTTT	CATSDSLGNTIYF
NA	TRBJ1-1	TRBV19	TRBD1	TGTGCCAGCTGGCGGGGGACAGAGAACACTGAAGCTTTCTTT	CASWRGTENTEAFF
many	TRBJ1-2	TRBV10-3	NA	TGTGCCATCAGTGACGGCAGGGAGAACTATGGCTACACCTTC	CAISDGRENYGYTF
few	TRBJ1-1	TRBV6-2/TRBV6-3	NA	TGTGCCAGCAGTTACTCGGGACACGGGGACACTGAAGCTTTCTTT	CASSYSGHGDTEAFF
few	TRBJ1-2	TRBV7-9	NA	TGTGCCAGCACCCCCGATTGGTCCTTCTATGGCTACACCTTC	CASTPDWSFYGYTF
once	TRBJ1-1	TRBV7-9	NA	TGTGCCAGCCGCATTACGGGGGCTGCTCCCGAAGGTTTCTTT	CASRITGAAPEGFF
many	TRBJ1-2	TRBV6-1	NA	TGTGCCAGCAGTGAAGTGACTCACTATGGCTACACCTTC	CASSEVTHYGYTF
many	TRBJ1-2	TRBV28	NA	TGTGCCAGCAGTATAACAAGTCTACCTAACTATGGCTACACCTTC	CASSITSLPNYGYTF
NA	TRBJ2-3	TRBV6-5	NA	TGTGCCAGCAGTTACTCAATCGCGATAGCTATCACAGATACGCAGTATTTT	CASSYSIAIAITDTQYF
many	TRBJ2-7	TRBV7-2	NA	TGTGCCAGCAGCTTAGCTAGCTCCTACGAGCAGTACTTC	CASSLASSYEQYF
many	TRBJ1-3	TRBV13	NA	TGTGCCAGCAGCTTAGGAGCGGGGTCGGGGGACACCATATATTTT	CASSLGAGSGDTIYF
medium-sized	TRBJ2-7	TRBV12-3/TRBV12-4	NA	TGTGCCAGCAGTTTCTCGACCGGGAAGCCCTACGAGCAGTACTTC	CASSFSTGKPYEQYF
few	TRBJ2-4	TRBV7-8	NA	TGTGCCAGCAGCTTAGAGGTCGGCTCAGCCAAAAACATTCAGTACTTC	CASSLEVGSAKNIQYF
NA	TRBJ1-6	TRBV4-1	NA	TGCGCCAGCAGTTCTTGGGGGTTGCCGAACCCTAATAATTCACCCCTCCACTTT	CASSSWGLPNPNNSPLHF
few	TRBJ1-1	TRBV19	NA	TGTGCCAGTAGTATTCGTTTGGGTATCAACACTGAAGCTTTCTTT	CASSIRLGINTEAFF
NA	TRBJ1-2	TRBV7-2	NA	TGTGCCAGCAGCTCCTTAAATGTGGACAACTATGGCTACACCTTC	CASSSLNVDNYGYTF
many	TRBJ2-3	TRBV19	NA	TGTGCCAGTAGTATACAGAGGCCGGGCATCGATACGCAGTATTTT	CASSIQRPGIDTQYF
few	TRBJ2-5	TRBV7-9	TRBD2	TGTGCCAGCAGCTCGGGGGGGACTAGCGGGGCCCGAGAGACCCAGTACTTC	CASSSGGTSGARETQYF
few	TRBJ2-1	TRBV6-1	TRBD2	TGTGCCAGCAGTTCCCGAAGCGTATCGGGAGGGCCGGGTGAGCAGTTCTTC	CASSSRSVSGGPGEQFF
NA	TRBJ2-5	TRBV11-2	NA	TGTGCCAGCAGCTTAGCCGGGACCCAGTACTTC	CASSLAGTQYF
NA	TRBJ2-1	TRBV7-9	TRBD2	TGTGCCAGCAGCTTTAGCGGGAGTATCTACAATGAGCAGTTCTTC	CASSFSGSIYNEQFF
NA	TRBJ2-3	TRBV27	TRBD2	TGTGCCAGCAGTCCGGGACTAGCGGAAAGCACAGATACGCAGTATTTT	CASSPGLAESTDTQYF
many	TRBJ2-7	TRBV11-2	TRBD1	TGTGCCAGCAGCCTCGACAGGGTTTCCTACGAGCAGTACTTC	CASSLDRVSYEQYF
few	TRBJ1-6	TRBV27	TRBD1	TGTGCCAGCAGTTTAGCGACAGGGAATAATTCACCCCTCCACTTT	CASSLATGNNSPLHF
NA	TRBJ2-1	TRBV29-1	TRBD2	TGCAGCGTTGAAGTAGCGGGAGGGCCGGATGAGCAGTTCTTC	CSVEVAGGPDEQFF
once	TRBJ2-7	TRBV7-2	TRBD2	TGTGCCAGCAGCCCGAGAGCCCCAGGGGCGGGAGGGCCCTACGAGCATTACTTC	CASSPRAPGAGGPYEHYF
few	TRBJ2-3	TRBV15	TRBD1	TGTGCCACCAGCCCTAGACAGGGGGTGTGGAATACGCAGTATTTT	CATSPRQGVWNTQYF
NA	TRBJ2-7	TRBV9	NA	TGTGCCAGCAGCGTGGGGGGAGTGGGCTACGAGCAGTACTTC	CASSVGGVGYEQYF
NA	TRBJ2-1	TRBV7-3	NA	TGTGCCAGCAGCTTAATCAGGAACAATGAGCAGTTCTTC	CASSLIRNNEQFF
many	TRBJ1-1	TRBV6-5	NA	TGTGCCAGCAGTTACTCGAGTGCTTCGTGGGAAGCCTTGAACACTGAAGCTTTCTTT	CASSYSSASWEALNTEAFF
NA	TRBJ1-5	TRBV19	NA	TGTGCCAGTAGTCCTCGTGCATCAAGCAATCAGCCCCAGCATTTT	CASSPRASSNQPQHF
few	TRBJ1-3	TRBV11-3	TRBD1	TGTGCCAGCAGCTTGGGGGGGACAGGACGCTCTGGAAACACCATATATTTT	CASSLGGTGRSGNTIYF
many	TRBJ2-7	TRBV7-9	TRBD1	TGTGCCAGCAGCTTCGGGACAGGGGGCGTACACTTC	CASSFGTGGVHF
few	TRBJ2-3	TRBV7-3	NA	TGTGCCAGCAGCACGACCGGGACCGACACAGATACGCAGTATTTT	CASSTTGTDTDTQYF
few	TRBJ1-4	TRBV5-1	NA	TGCGCCAGCAGCCGGGACGGGATAGGAGATGAAAAACTGTTTTTT	CASSRDGIGDEKLFF
few	TRBJ2-7	TRBV20-1	NA	TGCAGTGCTAGTCGCCAGGGGAGCTACGAGCAGTACTTC	CSASRQGSYEQYF